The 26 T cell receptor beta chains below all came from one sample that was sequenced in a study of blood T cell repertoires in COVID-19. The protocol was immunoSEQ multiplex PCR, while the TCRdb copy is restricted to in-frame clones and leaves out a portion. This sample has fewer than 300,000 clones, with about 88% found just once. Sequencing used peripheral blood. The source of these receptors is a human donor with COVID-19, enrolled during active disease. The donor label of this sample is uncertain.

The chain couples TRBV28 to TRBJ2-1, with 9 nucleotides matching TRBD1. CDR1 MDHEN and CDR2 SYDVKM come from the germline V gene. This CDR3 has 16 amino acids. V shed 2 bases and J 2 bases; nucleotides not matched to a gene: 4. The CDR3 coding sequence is TGTGCCAGCAGTTTACTTGACAGGGGGACCTACAATGAGCAGTTCTTC. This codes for CASSLLDRGTYNEQFF.

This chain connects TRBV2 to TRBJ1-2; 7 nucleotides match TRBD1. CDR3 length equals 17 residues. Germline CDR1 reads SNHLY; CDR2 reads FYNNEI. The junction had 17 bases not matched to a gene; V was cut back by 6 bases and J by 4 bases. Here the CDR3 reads CASRTGQGVGRAYGYTF. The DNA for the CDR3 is TGTGCCAGCAGGACCGGGCAGGGGGTAGGGAGAGCCTATGGCTACACCTTC.

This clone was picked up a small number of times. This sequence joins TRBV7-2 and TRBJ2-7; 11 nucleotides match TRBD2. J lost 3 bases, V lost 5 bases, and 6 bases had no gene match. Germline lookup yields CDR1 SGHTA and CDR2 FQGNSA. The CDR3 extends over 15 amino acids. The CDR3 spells CASSPPGLAVYEQYF. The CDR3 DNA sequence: TGTGCCAGCAGCCCTCCGGGACTAGCGGTCTACGAGCAGTACTTC.

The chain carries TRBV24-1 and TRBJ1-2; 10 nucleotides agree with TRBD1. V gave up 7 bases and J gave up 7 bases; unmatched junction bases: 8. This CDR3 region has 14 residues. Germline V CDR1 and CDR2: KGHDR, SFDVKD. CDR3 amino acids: CATSPRTGGFGYTF. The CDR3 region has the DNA TGTGCCACCAGCCCGAGGACAGGGGGTTTTGGCTACACCTTC.

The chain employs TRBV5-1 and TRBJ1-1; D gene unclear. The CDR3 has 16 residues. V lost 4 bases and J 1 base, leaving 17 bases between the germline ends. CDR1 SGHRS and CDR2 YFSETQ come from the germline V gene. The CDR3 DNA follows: TGCGCCAGCAGCCTGATGGGCCCGAACGCGAACACTGAAGCTTTCTTT. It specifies CASSLMGPNANTEAFF.

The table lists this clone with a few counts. CDR3 in amino acids: CASSSVVRTGVYSPLHF. The CDR3 coding sequence is TGTGCCAGCAGTTCGGTGGTTAGGACAGGGGTTTATTCACCCCTCCACTTT. J is TRBJ1-6 and V is TRBV28; 9 bases match TRBD1. Germline V CDR1 and CDR2: MDHEN, SYDVKM. Unmatched junction bases numbered 12, after V lost 4 bases and J lost 8 bases. The CDR3 is made up of 17 amino acids. Based on the CDR3 plus reference TRBV28 and TRBJ1-6, the full variable domain is DVKVTQSSRYLVKRTGEKVFLECVQDMDHENMFWYRQDPGLGLRLIYFSYDVKMKEKGDIPEGYSVSREKKERFSLILESASTNQTSMYLCASSSVVRTGVYSPLHFGNGTRLTVT.

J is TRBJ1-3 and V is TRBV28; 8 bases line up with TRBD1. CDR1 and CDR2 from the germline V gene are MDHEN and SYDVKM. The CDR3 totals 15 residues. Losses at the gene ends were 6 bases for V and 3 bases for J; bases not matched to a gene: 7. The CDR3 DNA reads TGTGCCAGCAGCGATTCCAGGGGGCTTGGAAACACCATATATTTT. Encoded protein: CASSDSRGLGNTIYF.

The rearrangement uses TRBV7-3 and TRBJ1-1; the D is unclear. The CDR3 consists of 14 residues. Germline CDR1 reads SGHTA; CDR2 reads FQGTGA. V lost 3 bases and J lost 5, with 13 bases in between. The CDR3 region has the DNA TGTGCCAGCAGCTTGGTAGGACCGGGGACTGAAGCTTTCTTT. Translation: CASSLVGPGTEAFF.

Written as DNA, the CDR3 is TGCGCCAGCAGTCAAACCCAGGACAGGCTAGGACACACCATATATTTT. Its protein is CASSQTQDRLGHTIYF. The rearrangement joins TRBV23-1 to TRBJ1-3; the match to TRBD1 covers 7 bases. Being an ORF, TRBV23-1 has a function that is uncertain. The CDR3 is 16 amino acids. V shed 2 bases, J shed 8 bases, and the junction held 12 bases outside the gene matches.

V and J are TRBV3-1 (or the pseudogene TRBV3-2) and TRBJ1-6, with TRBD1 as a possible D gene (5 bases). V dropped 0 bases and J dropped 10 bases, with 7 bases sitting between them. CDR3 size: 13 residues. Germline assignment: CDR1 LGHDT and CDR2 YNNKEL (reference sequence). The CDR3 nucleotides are TGTGCCAGCAGCCAAGAGACAGTGTCACCCCTCCACTTT. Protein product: CASSQETVSPLHF.

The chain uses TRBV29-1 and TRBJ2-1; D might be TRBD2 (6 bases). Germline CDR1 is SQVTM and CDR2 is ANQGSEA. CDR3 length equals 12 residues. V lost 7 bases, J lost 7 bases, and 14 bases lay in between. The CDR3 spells CSGSPGVNEQFF. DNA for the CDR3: TGCAGCGGCAGCCCGGGGGTTAATGAGCAGTTCTTC.

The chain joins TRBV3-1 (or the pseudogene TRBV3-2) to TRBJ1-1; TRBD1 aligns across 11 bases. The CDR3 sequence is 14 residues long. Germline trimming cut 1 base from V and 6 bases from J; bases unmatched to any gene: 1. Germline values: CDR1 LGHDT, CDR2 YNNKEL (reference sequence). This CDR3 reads CASSQGDRGSEAFF. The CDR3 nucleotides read TGTGCCAGCAGCCAAGGGGACAGGGGGTCTGAAGCTTTCTTT.

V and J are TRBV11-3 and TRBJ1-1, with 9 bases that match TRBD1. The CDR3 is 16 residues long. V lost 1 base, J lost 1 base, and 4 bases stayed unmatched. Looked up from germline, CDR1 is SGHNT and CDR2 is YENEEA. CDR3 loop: CASSLGGQGKNTEAFF. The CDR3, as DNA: TGTGCCAGCAGCTTAGGGGGACAGGGAAAGAACACTGAAGCTTTCTTT.

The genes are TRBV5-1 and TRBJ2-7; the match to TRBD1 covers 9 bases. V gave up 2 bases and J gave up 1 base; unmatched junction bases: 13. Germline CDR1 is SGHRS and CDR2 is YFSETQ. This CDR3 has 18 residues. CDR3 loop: CASSLTLSGTGTSYEQYF. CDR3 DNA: TGCGCCAGCAGCTTAACTTTATCCGGGACAGGGACTTCCTACGAGCAGTACTTC.

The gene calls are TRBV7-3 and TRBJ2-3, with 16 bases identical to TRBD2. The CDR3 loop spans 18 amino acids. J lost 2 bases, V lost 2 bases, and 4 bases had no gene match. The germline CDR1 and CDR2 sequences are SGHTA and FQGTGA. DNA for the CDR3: TGTGCCAGCAGCTTAGGGGGACTAGCGGGAGGGGACACAGATACGCAGTATTTT. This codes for CASSLGGLAGGDTDTQYF.

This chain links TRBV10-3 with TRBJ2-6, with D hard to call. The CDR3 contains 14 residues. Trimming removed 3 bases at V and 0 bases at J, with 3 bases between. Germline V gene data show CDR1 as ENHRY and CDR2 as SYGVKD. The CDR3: CAISDSSGANVLTF. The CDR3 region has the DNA TGTGCCATCAGTGACAGCTCTGGGGCCAACGTCCTGACTTTC.

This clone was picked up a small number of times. CDR3 coding DNA: TGTGCCAGCAGCCAAGATGTCGGGAAGGGTGAAGCTTTCTTT. As protein: CASSQDVGKGEAFF. V is TRBV3-1 (or the pseudogene TRBV3-2) and J is TRBJ1-1; D is unclear. CDR1 and CDR2 (germline): LGHDT, YNNKEL (reference sequence). The ends were cut back, 0 bases at V and 7 bases at J, with 12 bases in the middle. The CDR3 extends over 14 amino acids.

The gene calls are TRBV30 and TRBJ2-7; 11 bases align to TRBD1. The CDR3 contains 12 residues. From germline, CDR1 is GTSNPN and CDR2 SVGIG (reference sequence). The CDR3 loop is CASGQGEYEQYF. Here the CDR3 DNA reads TGTGCTTCGGGACAGGGGGAATACGAGCAGTACTTC.

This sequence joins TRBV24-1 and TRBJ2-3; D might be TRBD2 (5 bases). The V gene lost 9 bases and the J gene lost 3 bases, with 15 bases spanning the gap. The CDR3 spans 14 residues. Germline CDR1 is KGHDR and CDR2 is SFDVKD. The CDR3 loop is CATGGHPETDTQYF. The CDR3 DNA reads TGTGCCACCGGCGGGCACCCGGAGACAGATACGCAGTATTTT.

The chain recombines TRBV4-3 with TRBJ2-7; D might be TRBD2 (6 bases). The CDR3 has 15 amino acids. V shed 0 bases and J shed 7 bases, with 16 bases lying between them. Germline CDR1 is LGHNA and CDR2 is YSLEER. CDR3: CASSQDPGAAGEQYF. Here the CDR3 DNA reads TGCGCCAGCAGCCAAGATCCCGGGGCGGCGGGGGAGCAGTACTTC.

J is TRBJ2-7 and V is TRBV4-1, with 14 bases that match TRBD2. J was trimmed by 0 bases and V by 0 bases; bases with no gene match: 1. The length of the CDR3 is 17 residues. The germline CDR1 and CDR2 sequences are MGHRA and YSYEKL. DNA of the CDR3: TGCGCCAGCAGCCAAGAGGGGACTAGCGGGAGCTCCTACGAGCAGTACTTC. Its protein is CASSQEGTSGSSYEQYF.

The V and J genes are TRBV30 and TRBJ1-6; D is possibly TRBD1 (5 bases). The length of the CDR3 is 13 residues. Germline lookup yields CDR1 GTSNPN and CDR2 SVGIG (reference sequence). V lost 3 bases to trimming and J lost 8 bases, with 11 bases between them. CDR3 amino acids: CAWRALGDSPLHF. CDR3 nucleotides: TGTGCCTGGAGGGCCCTAGGGGATTCACCCCTCCACTTT.

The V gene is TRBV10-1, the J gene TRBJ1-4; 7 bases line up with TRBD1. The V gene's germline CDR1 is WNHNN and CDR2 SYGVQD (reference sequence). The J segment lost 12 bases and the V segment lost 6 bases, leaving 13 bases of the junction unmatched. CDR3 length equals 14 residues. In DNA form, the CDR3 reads TGCGCCAGCAGCCCGGGGACAGCCCGGTCGGAACTGTTTTTT. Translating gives CASSPGTARSELFF.

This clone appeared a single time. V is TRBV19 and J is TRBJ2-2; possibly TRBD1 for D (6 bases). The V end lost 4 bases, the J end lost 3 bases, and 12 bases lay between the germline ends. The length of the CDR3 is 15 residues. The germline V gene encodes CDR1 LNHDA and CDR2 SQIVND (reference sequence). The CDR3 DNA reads TGTGCCAGTAGTACCTTGGGGGCTGACACCGGGGAGCTGTTTTTT. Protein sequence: CASSTLGADTGELFF.

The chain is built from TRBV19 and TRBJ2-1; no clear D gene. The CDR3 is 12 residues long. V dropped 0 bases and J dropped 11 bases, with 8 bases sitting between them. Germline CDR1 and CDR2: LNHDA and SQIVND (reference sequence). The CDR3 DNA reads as TGTGCCAGTAGTATAGATGAGCACCAGCAGTTCTTC. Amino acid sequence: CASSIDEHQQFF.

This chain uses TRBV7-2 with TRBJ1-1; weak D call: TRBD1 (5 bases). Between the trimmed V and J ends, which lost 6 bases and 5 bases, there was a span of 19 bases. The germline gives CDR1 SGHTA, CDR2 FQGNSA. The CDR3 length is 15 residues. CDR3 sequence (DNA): TGTGCCAGCAGTCAACTGGGGGGAAGAGAGACTGAAGCTTTCTTT. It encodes CASSQLGGRETEAFF.